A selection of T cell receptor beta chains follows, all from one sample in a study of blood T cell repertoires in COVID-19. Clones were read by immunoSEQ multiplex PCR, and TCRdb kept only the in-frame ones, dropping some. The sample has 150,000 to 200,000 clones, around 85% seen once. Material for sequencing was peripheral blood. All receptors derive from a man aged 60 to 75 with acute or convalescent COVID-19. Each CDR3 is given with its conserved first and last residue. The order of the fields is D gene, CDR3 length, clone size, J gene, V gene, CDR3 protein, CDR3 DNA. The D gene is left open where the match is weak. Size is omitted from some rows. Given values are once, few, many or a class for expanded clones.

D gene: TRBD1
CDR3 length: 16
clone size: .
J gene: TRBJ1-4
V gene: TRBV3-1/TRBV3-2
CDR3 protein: CASSQAADRGQEKLFF
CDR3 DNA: TGTGCCAGCAGCCAGGCCGCTGACAGGGGGCAGGAAAAACTGTTTTTT

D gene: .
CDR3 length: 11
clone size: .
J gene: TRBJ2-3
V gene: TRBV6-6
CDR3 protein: CASSSEDTQYF
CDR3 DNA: TGTGCCAGCAGTTCGGAGGATACGCAGTATTTT

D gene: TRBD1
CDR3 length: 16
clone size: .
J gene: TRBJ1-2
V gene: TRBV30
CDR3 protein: CAWTRRDRGYHYGYTF
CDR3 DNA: TGTGCCTGGACACGCCGGGACAGGGGTTACCATTATGGCTACACCTTC

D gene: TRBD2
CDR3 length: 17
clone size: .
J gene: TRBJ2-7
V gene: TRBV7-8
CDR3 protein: CASSLAAWREDFYEQYF
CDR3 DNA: TGTGCCAGCAGCTTAGCGGCCTGGCGGGAGGATTTCTACGAGCAGTACTTC

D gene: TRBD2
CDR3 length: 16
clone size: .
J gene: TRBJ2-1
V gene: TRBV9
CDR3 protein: CASSEGLAGSYNEQFF
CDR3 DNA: TGTGCCAGCAGCGAGGGACTAGCGGGATCCTACAATGAGCAGTTCTTC

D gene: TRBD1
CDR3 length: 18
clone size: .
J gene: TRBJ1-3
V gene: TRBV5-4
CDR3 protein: CASSFPNRQGVSGNTIYF
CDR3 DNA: TGTGCCAGCAGCTTTCCTAACCGACAGGGGGTCTCTGGAAACACCATATATTTT

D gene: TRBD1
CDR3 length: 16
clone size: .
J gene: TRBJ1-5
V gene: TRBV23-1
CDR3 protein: CASKPDRGRLNQPQHF
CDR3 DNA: TGCGCCAGCAAGCCGGACAGGGGAAGATTGAATCAGCCCCAGCATTTT

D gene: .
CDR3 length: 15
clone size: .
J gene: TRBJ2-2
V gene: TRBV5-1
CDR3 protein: CASHFIAGVTGELFF
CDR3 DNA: TGCGCCAGCCACTTTATCGCAGGGGTGACCGGGGAGCTGTTTTTT

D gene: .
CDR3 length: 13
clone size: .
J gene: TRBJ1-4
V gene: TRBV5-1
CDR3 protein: CASSLSGNEKLFF
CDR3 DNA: TGCGCCAGCAGCTTGAGCGGAAATGAAAAACTGTTTTTT

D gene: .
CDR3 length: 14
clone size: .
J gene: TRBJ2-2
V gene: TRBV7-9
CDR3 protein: CASSLGGTNGELFF
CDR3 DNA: TGTGCCAGCAGCTTAGGGGGCACTAACGGGGAGCTGTTTTTT

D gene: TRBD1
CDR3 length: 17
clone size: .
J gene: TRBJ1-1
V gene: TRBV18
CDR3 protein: CASVQQGALIGNTEAFF
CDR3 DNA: TGTGCCAGCGTACAACAGGGGGCGCTTATAGGGAACACTGAAGCTTTCTTT

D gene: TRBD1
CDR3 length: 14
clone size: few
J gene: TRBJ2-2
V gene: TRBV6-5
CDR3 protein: CASRTDRGGGELFF
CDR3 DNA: TGTGCCAGCAGGACCGACAGGGGCGGCGGGGAGCTGTTTTTT

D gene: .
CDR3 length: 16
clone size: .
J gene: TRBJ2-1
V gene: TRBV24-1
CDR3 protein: CATSDRQALIPNEQFF
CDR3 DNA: TGTGCCACCAGTGATCGACAGGCCCTGATCCCCAATGAGCAGTTCTTC

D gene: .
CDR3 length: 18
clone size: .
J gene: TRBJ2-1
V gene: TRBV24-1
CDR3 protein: CATSDLGVETAPGDEQFF
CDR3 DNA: TGTGCCACCAGTGATTTGGGGGTCGAGACAGCCCCTGGGGATGAGCAGTTCTTC

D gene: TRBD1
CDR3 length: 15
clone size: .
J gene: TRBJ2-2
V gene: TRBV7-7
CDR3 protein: CASSPTGGVTGELFF
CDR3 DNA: TGTGCCAGCAGCCCGACAGGGGGAGTGACCGGGGAGCTGTTTTTT

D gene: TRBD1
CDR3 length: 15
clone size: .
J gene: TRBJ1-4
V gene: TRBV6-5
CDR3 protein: CASSTQGQVNEKLFF
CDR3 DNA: TGTGCCAGCAGTACCCAGGGACAGGTTAATGAAAAACTGTTTTTT

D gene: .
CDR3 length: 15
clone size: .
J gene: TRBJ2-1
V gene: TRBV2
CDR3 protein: CASSPYGTAFGEQFF
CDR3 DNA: TGTGCCAGCAGTCCCTACGGGACTGCCTTTGGTGAGCAGTTCTTC

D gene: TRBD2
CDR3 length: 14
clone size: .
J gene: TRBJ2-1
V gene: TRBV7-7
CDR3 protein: CASSPGGSSNEQFF
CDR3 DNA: TGTGCTAGCAGCCCGGGGGGTAGCTCCAATGAGCAGTTCTTC

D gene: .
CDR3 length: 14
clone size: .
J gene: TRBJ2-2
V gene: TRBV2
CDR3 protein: CASSAARLPGELFF
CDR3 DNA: TGTGCCAGCAGTGCTGCCCGTCTACCCGGGGAGCTGTTTTTT

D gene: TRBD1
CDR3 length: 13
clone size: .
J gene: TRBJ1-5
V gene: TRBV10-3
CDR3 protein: CASGGTDYQPQHF
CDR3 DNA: TGTGCCAGCGGGGGGACAGATTATCAGCCCCAGCATTTT

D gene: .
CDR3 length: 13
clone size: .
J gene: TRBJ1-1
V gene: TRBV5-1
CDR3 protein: CASSFTGFSEAFF
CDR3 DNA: TGCGCCAGCAGTTTTACAGGATTCTCTGAAGCTTTCTTT

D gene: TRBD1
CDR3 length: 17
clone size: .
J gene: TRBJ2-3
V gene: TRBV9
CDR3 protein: CASSVATRTGGTDTQYF
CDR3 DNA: TGTGCCAGCAGCGTAGCGACCCGGACAGGGGGAACAGATACGCAGTATTTT

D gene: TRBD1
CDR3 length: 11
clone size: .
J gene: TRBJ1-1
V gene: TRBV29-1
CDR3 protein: CSGGLTGAAFF
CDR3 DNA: TGCAGCGGGGGGTTAACAGGGGCCGCTTTCTTT

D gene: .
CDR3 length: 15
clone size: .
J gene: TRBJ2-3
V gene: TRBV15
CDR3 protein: CATSFKAGYTDTQYF
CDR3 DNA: TGTGCCACCAGCTTTAAAGCGGGTTACACAGATACGCAGTATTTT

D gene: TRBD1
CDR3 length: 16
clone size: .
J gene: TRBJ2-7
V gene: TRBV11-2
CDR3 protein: CASSSFGTETSYEQYF
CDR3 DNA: TGTGCCAGCAGCTCGTTCGGGACAGAGACATCCTACGAGCAGTACTTC

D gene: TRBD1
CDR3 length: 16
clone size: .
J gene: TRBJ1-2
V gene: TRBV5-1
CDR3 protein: CASSFEDRETDYGYTF
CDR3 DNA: TGCGCCAGCAGCTTCGAGGACAGGGAGACCGACTATGGCTACACCTTC

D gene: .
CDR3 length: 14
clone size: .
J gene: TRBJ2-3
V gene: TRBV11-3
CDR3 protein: CASSPGGSTDTQYF
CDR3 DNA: TGTGCCAGCAGCCCTGGCGGCAGCACAGATACGCAGTATTTT

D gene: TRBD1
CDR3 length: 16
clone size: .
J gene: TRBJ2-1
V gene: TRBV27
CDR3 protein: CASSLWGQAGVHEQFF
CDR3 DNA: TGTGCCAGCAGTTTATGGGGACAGGCGGGCGTCCATGAGCAGTTCTTC

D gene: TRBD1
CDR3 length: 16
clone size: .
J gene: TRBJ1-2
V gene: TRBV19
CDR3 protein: CASSMYRGSPVNGYTF
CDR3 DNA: TGTGCCAGTAGTATGTACAGGGGCAGCCCGGTCAACGGCTACACCTTC

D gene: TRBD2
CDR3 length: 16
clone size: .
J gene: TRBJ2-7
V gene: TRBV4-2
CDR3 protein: CASSQDVASGYYEQYF
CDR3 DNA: TGTGCCAGCAGCCAAGATGTGGCTAGCGGATACTACGAGCAGTACTTC

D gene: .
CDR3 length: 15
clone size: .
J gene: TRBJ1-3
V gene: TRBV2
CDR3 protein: CASSRGQPSGNTIYF
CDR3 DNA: TGTGCCAGCAGTCGAGGACAGCCCTCTGGAAACACCATATATTTT

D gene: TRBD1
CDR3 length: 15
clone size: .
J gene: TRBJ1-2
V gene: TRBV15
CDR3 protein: CATSRRTTGGNGYTF
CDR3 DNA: TGTGCCACCAGCAGACGAACGACAGGGGGCAATGGCTACACCTTC

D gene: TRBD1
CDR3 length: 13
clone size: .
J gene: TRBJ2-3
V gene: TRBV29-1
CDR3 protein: CSGDRGHTDTQYF
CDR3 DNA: TGCAGCGGGGACAGGGGGCACACAGATACGCAGTATTTT

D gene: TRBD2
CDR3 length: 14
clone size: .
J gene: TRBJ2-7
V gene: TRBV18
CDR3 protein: CASSPSSGSYEQYF
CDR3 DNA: TGTGCCAGCTCACCATCTAGCGGCTCCTACGAGCAGTACTTC

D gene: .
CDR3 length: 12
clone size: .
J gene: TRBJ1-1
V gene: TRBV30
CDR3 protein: CAWRNQGTEAFF
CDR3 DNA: TGTGCCTGGAGGAACCAGGGAACTGAAGCTTTCTTT

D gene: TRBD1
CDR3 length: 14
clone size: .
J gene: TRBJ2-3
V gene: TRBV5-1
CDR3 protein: CASSFDRETDTQYF
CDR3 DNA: TGCGCCAGCAGCTTTGACAGGGAGACAGATACGCAGTATTTT

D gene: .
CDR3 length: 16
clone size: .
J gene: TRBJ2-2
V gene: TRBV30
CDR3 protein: CAWKPSRGSGAGELFF
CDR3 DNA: TGTGCCTGGAAACCGTCGCGAGGGTCAGGGGCCGGGGAGCTGTTTTTT

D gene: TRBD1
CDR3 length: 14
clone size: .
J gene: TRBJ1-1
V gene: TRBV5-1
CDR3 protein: CASSSDRLNTEAFF
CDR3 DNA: TGCGCCAGCAGCTCGGACAGGCTGAACACTGAAGCTTTCTTT

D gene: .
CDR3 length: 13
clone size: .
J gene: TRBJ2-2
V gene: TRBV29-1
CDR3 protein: CSVVGPSGGELFF
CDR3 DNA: TGCAGCGTGGTTGGGCCATCTGGCGGGGAGCTGTTTTTT

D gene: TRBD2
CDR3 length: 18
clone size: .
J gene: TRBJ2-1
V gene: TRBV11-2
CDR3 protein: CASSSILSGGGYYNEQFF
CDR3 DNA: TGTGCCAGCAGCTCCATCCTAAGCGGGGGGGGTTATTACAATGAGCAGTTCTTC

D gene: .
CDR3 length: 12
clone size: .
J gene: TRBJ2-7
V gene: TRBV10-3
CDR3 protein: CAISRETYEQYF
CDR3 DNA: TGTGCCATCAGCAGGGAAACCTACGAGCAGTACTTC

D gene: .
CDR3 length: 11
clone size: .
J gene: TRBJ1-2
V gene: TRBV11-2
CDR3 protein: CASSTGGGYTF
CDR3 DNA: TGTGCCAGCAGCACGGGGGGTGGCTACACCTTC

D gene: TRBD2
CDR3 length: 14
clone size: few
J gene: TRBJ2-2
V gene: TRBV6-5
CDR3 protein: CASSPGLASGELFF
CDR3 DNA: TGTGCCAGCAGTCCGGGACTAGCATCCGGGGAGCTGTTTTTT

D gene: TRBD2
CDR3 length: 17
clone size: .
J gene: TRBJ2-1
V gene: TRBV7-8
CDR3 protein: CASSFGPSGRVYNEQFF
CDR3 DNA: TGTGCCAGCAGCTTCGGACCTAGCGGGAGGGTCTACAATGAGCAGTTCTTC